This T cell receptor beta chain was observed in a study of T-cell reconstitution after alpha-beta-depleted transplantation in children. Overall study results and limits: From newly produced T cells came most of the T-cell counts and diversity one year after transplant. As was reported, about two months after transplant, alpha-beta T cells came from several hundred expanded graft clones. TCRbeta diversity was high at day 60 in some patients (a result of surviving recipient T cells and thymic progenitors).

TCRbeta library preparation incorporated unique molecular identifiers. TCRdb ran MiXCR on the PCR reads and lists one entry per CDR3 protein. Of about 460,000 distinct CDR3 sequences listed, 10% to 12% were seen once; the top ten hold 14%. The sample holds a few counts of this clonotype. What it binds is not known. V dropped 1 base and J dropped 0 bases, with 10 bases sitting between them. The CDR3 has 15 residues. CDR1 SGHTA and CDR2 FQGNSA come from the germline V gene. The chain links TRBV7-2 to TRBJ2-7; no definite D call. The TCR was taken from a female patient between 2 and 15 years old who had a stem cell transplant for aplastic anemia, so the T cells may come from the graft donor. Sequenced here: PBMCs, mostly from graft donor cells, sampled 180 days after TCRalphabeta/CD19-depleted stem cell transplant. This chain's CDR3 is CASSLGAGSSYEQYV. The CDR3 DNA reads TGTGCCAGCAGCTTAGGAGCAGGTAGCTCCTACGAGCAGTACGTC.